The clone carrying this T cell receptor (beta chain) was detected ten times or more. Its antigen is currently unknown. V lost 7 bases, J lost 5 bases, and 8 bases stayed unmatched. This CDR3 is 15 amino acids long. CDR1 and CDR2 from the germline V gene are MNHNS and SASEGT. RNA transcripts gave rise to amplified TCR beta CDR3 regions. HTBI primers were used for first-round RT-PCR of the TCR CDR3. TCRdb itself ran the multiplex PCR reads through MiXCR, one entry per CDR3 protein. The table has some 620,000 distinct CDR3 sequences, 15% to 20% seen once. Those patients with uncontrolled infection, other autoimmune disease, pregnancy or lactation were excluded. PBMCs came from more than 9.5 ml fresh peripheral blood. This sample was included in a study of T cells in Graves' hyperthyroidism and ophthalmopathy. Overall study: The blood sample was taken at first diagnosis, before treatment began.

Study-wide findings and caveats: Peripheral blood also featured most of the thyroid clonotypes expanded above 0.001.

The TCR originated in a woman aged 30 to 39 with Graves' hyperthyroidism. The chain employs TRBV6-1 and TRBJ2-1; 10 bases fit TRBD2. What was sequenced was blood. The CDR3 sequence is CASTVWTSGNNEQFF. CDR3 DNA sequence: TGTGCCAGCACCGTTTGGACTAGCGGCAACAATGAGCAGTTCTTC.